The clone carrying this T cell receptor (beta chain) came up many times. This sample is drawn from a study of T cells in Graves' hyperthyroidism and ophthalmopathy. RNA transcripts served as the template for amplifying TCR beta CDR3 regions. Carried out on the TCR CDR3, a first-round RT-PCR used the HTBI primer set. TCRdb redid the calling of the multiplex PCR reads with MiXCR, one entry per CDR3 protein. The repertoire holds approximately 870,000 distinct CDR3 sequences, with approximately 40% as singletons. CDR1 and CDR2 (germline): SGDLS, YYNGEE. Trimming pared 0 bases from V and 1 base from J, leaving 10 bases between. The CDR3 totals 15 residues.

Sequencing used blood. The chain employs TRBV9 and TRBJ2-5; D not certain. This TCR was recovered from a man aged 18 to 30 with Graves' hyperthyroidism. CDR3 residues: CASSVATTSQETQYF. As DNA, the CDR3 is TGTGCCAGCAGCGTAGCTACGACAAGCCAAGAGACCCAGTACTTC.